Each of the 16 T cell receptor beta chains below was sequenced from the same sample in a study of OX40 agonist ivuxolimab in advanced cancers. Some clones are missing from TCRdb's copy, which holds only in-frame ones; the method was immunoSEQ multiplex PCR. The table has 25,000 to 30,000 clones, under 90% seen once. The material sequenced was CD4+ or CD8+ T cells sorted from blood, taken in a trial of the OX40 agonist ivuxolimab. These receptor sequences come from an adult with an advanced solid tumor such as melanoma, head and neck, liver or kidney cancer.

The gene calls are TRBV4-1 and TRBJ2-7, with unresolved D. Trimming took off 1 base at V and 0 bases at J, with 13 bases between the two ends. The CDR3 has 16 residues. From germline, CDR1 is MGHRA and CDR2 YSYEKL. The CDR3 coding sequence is TGCGCCAGCAGCCAAGTTCCGGGTACCTCCTCCTACGAGCAGTACTTC. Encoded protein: CASSQVPGTSSYEQYF.

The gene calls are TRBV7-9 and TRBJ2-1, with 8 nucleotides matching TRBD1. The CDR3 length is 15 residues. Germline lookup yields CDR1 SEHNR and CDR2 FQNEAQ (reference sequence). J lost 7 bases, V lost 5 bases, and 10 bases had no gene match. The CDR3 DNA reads TGTGCCAGCAGCCTCAGTCAGGGGGCTTGGAATGAGCAGTTCTTC. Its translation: CASSLSQGAWNEQFF. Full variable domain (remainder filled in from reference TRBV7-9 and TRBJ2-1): DTGVSQNPRHKITKRGQNVTFRCDPISEHNRLYWYRQTLGQGPEFLTYFQNEAQLEKSRLLSDRFSAERPKGSFSTLEIQRTEQGDSAMYLCASSLSQGAWNEQFFGPGTRLTVL.

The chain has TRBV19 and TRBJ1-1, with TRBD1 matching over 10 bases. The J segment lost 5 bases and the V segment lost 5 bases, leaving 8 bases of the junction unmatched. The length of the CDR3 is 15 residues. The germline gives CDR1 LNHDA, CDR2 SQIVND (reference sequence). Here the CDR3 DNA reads TGTGCCAGTAGTTCTGAGGGACAGGGGAAAACTGAAGCTTTCTTT. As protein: CASSSEGQGKTEAFF.

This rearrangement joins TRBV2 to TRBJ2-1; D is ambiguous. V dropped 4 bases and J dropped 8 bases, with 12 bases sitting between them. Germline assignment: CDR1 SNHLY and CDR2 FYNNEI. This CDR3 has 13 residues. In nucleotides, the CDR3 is TGTGCCAGCAGTGTATATGGGATGGATGAGCAGTTCTTC. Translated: CASSVYGMDEQFF. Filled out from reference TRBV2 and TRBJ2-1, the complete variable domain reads EPEVTQTPSHQVTQMGQEVILRCVPISNHLYFYWYRQILGQKVEFLVSFYNNEISEKSEIFDDQFSVERPDGSNFTLKIRSTKLEDSAMYFCASSVYGMDEQFFGPGTRLTVL.

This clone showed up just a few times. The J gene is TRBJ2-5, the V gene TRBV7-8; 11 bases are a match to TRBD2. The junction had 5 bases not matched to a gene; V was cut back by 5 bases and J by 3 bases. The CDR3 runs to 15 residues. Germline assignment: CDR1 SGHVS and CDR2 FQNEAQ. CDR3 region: CASSLSGGDEETQYF. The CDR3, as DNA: TGTGCCAGCAGCCTTAGCGGGGGGGATGAAGAGACCCAGTACTTC. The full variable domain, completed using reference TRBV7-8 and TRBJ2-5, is GAGVSQSPRYKVAKRGQDVALRCDPISGHVSLFWYQQALGQGPEFLTYFQNEAQLDKSGLPSDRFFAERPEGSVSTLKIQRTQQEDSAVYLCASSLSGGDEETQYFGPGTRLLVL.

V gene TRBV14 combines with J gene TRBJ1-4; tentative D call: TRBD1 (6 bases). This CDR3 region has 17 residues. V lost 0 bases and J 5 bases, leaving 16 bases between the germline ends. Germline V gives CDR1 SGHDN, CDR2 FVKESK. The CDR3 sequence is CASSQEFLRGVNEKLFF. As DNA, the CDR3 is TGTGCCAGCAGCCAAGAGTTTTTGAGGGGGGTGAATGAAAAACTGTTTTTT.

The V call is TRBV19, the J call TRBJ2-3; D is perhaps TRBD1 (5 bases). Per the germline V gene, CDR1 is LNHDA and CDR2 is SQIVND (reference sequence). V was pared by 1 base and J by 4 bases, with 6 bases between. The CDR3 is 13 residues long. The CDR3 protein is CASSIARADTQYF. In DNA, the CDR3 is TGTGCCAGTAGTATAGCCAGGGCAGATACGCAGTATTTT.

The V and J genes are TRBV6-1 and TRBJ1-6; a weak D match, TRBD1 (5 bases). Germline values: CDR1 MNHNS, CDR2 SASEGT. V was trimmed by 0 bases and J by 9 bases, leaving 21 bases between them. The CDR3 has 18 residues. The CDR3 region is CASSEALTTRAFGSPLHF. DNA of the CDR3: TGTGCCAGCAGTGAAGCGCTTACCACCAGGGCATTCGGTTCACCCCTCCACTTT.

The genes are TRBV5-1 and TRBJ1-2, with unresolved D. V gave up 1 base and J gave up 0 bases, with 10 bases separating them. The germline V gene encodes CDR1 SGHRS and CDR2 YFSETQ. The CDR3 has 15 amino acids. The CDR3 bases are TGCGCCAGCAGCTTGTCTGCGGGATCTAACTATGGCTACACCTTC. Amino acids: CASSLSAGSNYGYTF.

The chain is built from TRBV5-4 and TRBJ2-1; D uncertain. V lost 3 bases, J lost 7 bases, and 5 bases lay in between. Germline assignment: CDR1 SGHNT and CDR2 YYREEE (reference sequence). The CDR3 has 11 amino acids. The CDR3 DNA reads TGTGCCAGCAGCTGGGGAAATGAGCAGTTCTTC. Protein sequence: CASSWGNEQFF.

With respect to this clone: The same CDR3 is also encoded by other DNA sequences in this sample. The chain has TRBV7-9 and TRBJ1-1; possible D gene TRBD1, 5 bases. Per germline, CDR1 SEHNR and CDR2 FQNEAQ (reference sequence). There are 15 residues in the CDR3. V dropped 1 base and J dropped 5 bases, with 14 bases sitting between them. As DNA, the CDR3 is TGTGCCAGCAGCTTAGTTGCGGGGGAGGGGACTGAAGCTTTCTTT. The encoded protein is CASSLVAGEGTEAFF.

CDR3 protein: CASSLSRESQHF. For the CDR3, the DNA is TGTGCCAGCTCACTCTCTAGGGAGTCCCAGCATTTT. This chain connects TRBV18 to TRBJ1-5; the D is unclear. The CDR3 has 12 amino acids. Looked up from germline, CDR1 is KGHSH and CDR2 is LQKENI. V lost 4 bases and J lost 11, with 12 bases in between.

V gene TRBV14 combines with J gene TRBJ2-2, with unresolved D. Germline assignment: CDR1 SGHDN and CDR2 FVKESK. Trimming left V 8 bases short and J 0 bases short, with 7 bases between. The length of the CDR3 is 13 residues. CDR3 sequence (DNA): TGTGCCAGCCGGCTAGCGAACACCGGGGAGCTGTTTTTT. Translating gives CASRLANTGELFF.

CDR3 sequence reads: CASSFTDTDTQYF. CDR3 coding DNA: TGTGCCAGCAGCTTTACAGACACAGATACGCAGTATTTT. The J gene is TRBJ2-3, the V gene TRBV5-6; D unresolved. Germline assignment: CDR1 SGHDT and CDR2 YYEEEE. Trimming pared 2 bases from V and 2 bases from J, leaving 6 bases between. The CDR3 extends over 13 amino acids.

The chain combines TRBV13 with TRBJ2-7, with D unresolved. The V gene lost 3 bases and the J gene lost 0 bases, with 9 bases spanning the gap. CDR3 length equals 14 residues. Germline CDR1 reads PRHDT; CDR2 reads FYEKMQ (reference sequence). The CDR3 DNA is TGTGCCAGCAGCTTCTCCGGTCTCTCCTACGAGCAGTACTTC. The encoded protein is CASSFSGLSYEQYF.

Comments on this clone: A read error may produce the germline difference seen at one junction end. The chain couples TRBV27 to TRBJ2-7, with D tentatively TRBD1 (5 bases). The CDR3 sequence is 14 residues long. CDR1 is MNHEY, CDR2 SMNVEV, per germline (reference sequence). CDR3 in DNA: TGTGCCAGCAGTCTATCGAAGGGGCGATACGAGCAGTACTTC. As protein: CASSLSKGRYEQYF.